The present TCR beta chain was sequenced within a study of OX40 agonist ivuxolimab in advanced cancers. Whole-study context: Ivuxolimab, which is an agonistic anti-OX40 (CD134) antibody, was administered to the patients.

Findings and caveats of the study: Among some nonresponders, normalized T-cell clonal expansion was also low.

The count of this clone is one. The target antigen is unknown. TCRdb keeps only in-frame clones here, not all; method: immunoSEQ multiplex PCR. The table lists roughly 60,000 clones, more than 80% of them singletons. The TCR sequence derives from an adult with an advanced solid tumor such as melanoma, head and neck, liver or kidney cancer. The sample in question was CD4+ or CD8+ T cells sorted from blood, obtained in a trial of the OX40 agonist ivuxolimab.

CDR3 sequence reads: CASSLKTLNTEAFF. The CDR3, as DNA: TGTGCCAGCAGCTTAAAGACCTTGAACACTGAAGCTTTCTTT. The chain combines TRBV7-3 with TRBJ1-1; D is undetermined. V gave up 1 base and J gave up 0 bases, with 6 bases separating them. Germline V lookup: CDR1 SGHTA, CDR2 FQGTGA. The length of the CDR3 is 14 residues.